This T cell receptor beta chain was sequenced for a study of T cells in Graves' hyperthyroidism and ophthalmopathy. Not enrolled were patients with uncontrolled infection, other autoimmune disease, pregnancy or lactation. Study-wide findings and caveats: Blood also contained most expanded thyroid clonotypes above 0.001.

Trimming removed 3 bases from V and 2 bases from J, with 10 bases in between. This CDR3 is 14 amino acids long. The V gene's germline CDR1 is SGHTA and CDR2 FQGNSA. At least ten counts were recorded for this clonotype. Its antigen is still unknown. There were TCR beta CDR3 regions amplified from RNA transcripts. TCR CDR3 regions were first amplified by RT-PCR with HTBI primers. TCRdb processed the multiplex PCR reads anew with MiXCR; each CDR3 protein has one entry. Found here are a few hundred thousand distinct CDR3 sequences, roughly an eighth of them singletons; the top ten hold roughly 35%. The chain employs TRBV7-2 and TRBJ1-1; D is unclear. The sequenced sample was blood. The sequence derives from a woman aged 40 to 50 with Graves' ophthalmopathy. The CDR3 sequence is CASSFTEGNTEAFF. CDR3 coding DNA: TGTGCCAGCAGCTTCACAGAGGGCAACACTGAAGCTTTCTTT.